This record covers a single T cell receptor (beta chain). The target antigen is unknown. Each of the donors was a healthy bone marrow donor. Donors were ostensibly healthy at sampling, although undocumented immune exposures were probable. The entry originates in a study of cytomegalovirus exposure and HLA in healthy donors. Study conclusions and caveats: What TCR beta sequences reportedly achieved was accurate prediction of HLA-A and HLA-B alleles in most subjects.

PCR employed 60 Vbeta and 13 Jbeta primers. Authors' analysis steps: It was a later analysis that counted tens of millions of unique TCR beta chains, of which 9 million to 13 million were shared. Some clones are missing from TCRdb's copy, which holds only in-frame ones; the method was immunoSEQ multiplex PCR. V and J calls and clone size are given by that table; D and trimming were obtained from the DNA. In the table there are hundreds of thousands of clones, roughly 88% of which are singletons. The sequenced material came from PBMCs. The receptor's source is a boy younger than 10 in good health and CMV-seronegative.

The CDR3: CASSDRGMNTEAFF. Here the CDR3 DNA reads TGTGCCAGCAGTGATCGGGGGATGAACACTGAAGCTTTCTTT. J is TRBJ1-1 and V is TRBV2, with D perhaps TRBD1 (5 bases). This CDR3 spans 14 amino acids. Looked up from germline, CDR1 is SNHLY and CDR2 is FYNNEI. V lost 3 bases and J 0 bases, leaving 8 bases between the germline ends.